This T cell receptor (beta chain) was recovered during a study of blood T cell repertoires in COVID-19. Trimming took 4 bases from V and 4 from J; bases not matched to a gene: 7. Per germline, CDR1 SGDLS and CDR2 YYNGEE. The CDR3 sequence is 14 residues long. TCRdb keeps only in-frame clones here, not all; method: immunoSEQ multiplex PCR. The table has hundreds of thousands of clones, roughly 86% seen once. This rearrangement joins TRBV9 to TRBJ2-5, with TRBD1 matching over 7 bases. The sequence was obtained from a man between 65 and 80 years old with acute or convalescent COVID-19. The specimen was peripheral blood. DNA for the CDR3: TGTGCCAGCAGCAAGACAGGGATTGGAGAGACCCAGTACTTC. Amino acid sequence: CASSKTGIGETQYF.